This record covers a single T cell receptor (beta chain). This clonotype appeared many times. The specificity of this receptor is unknown. Within one base of it there is no much larger clone, and no base qualities were kept. The CDR3, cysteine through phenylalanine, is 13 amino acids long. Solely the CDR3 DNA is kept, with 39 bases framed from the first base. V loses 5 bases of germline sequence and J loses 1 base, and the interval between the two ends is 10 bases. The CDR1 and CDR2 encoded by the germline V gene are SGHRS and YFSETQ. Library generation was performed with 5' RACE. Sequencing instrument: NextSeq 500. Unique molecular identifiers were attached to individual cDNA molecules in the TCR library protocol so that sequencing error and PCR bias could be corrected. Both TCR alpha and beta chains were sequenced, and tight co-correlation was observed between alpha and beta sequence abundances in each sample. The paper's data handling went like this. V gene, J gene and CDR3 annotation of TCR sequences was performed with Decombinator V4. Expanded TCRs were defined as changing significantly between any two time points under a Poisson model with p below 0.0001. TCR abundances were normalised to the total number of TCRs sequenced per sample and expressed as counts per million. TRAV1-2 paired with TRAJ12, TRAJ20 or TRAJ33 defined MAIT TCRs, while TRAV10 paired with TRAJ18 defined iNKT TCRs. VDJdb, accessed on 1 November 2021, was searched for TCRs annotated for CMV, EBV and SARS-CoV-2, and TCRs annotated for more than one antigen were excluded. TCRdb trimmed public reads at Q25 via fastp, called clones via MiXCR and kept in-frame beta chains. Each CDR3 protein appears once, grouped with its most common genes and DNA. These V and J calls derive from TCRdb rather than the authors' analysis. Present in this sample are 95,000 to 100,000 distinct CDR3 sequences, around 10% of which were seen just once. The ten largest account for approximately 5% of the sample.

A case-control design nested within a healthcare worker cohort in London, UK, was used, with weekly nasopharyngeal swab PCR tests and blood sampling performed. Between 23 and 31 March 2020, the week of the UK lockdown, healthcare workers were enrolled and then followed up weekly for as long as 16 weeks. The sample belongs to a study of early T cells in non-severe SARS-CoV-2 infection (dated by TCRdb to about 2021). With regard to the full study: Bulk RNA from unsorted whole blood was used for TCR sequencing, so alpha and beta chains could not be paired. Summary of the overall study and its limitations: VDJdb matching was skewed toward anti-spike CD8 responses and likely underestimated virus-specific expansions, missing private and CD4 specificities.

Sample: whole blood. This TCR was sampled from an adult who was a healthcare worker with PCR-confirmed SARS-CoV-2 infection or an uninfected control (not recorded which). The sequence is built from TRBV5-1 and TRBJ2-7, with TRBD1 perhaps the D gene, on 5 matching bases. The CDR3 region reads CASRTDISYEQYF. The nucleotide sequence is TGCGCCAGCAGGACGGACATATCCTACGAGCAGTACTTC. The full variable domain, with segments outside the CDR3 supplied by the reference TRBV5-1 and TRBJ2-7 proteins, appears as KAGVTQTPRYLIKTRGQQVTLSCSPISGHRSVSWYQQTPGQGLQFLFEYFSETQRNKGNFPGRFSGRQFSNSRSEMNVSTLELGDSALYLCASRTDISYEQYFGPGTRLTVT.